The T cell receptor (beta chain) described here comes from a study of T-cell reconstitution after alpha-beta-depleted transplantation in children. Many counts were recorded for this clonotype. V lost 4 bases and J lost 1; bases outside the gene matches: 9. This CDR3 has 16 amino acids. Researchers prepared the TCRbeta library using unique molecular identifiers, the study reports. TCRdb recomputed calls from the PCR reads with MiXCR, one row per CDR3 protein. The table has some 500,000 distinct CDR3 sequences, 15% to 20% seen once; the top ten hold 3% to 4%. This sample comprised PBMCs from the stem cell graft donor, obtained from the stem cell graft. This receptor was identified in a human donor who donated a stem cell graft to a child with acute lymphoblastic leukemia. The chain has TRBV12-3 or TRBV12-4 and TRBJ2-5, with 7 bases fitting TRBD2. The chain's CDR3 is CASSSLEAGLQETQYF. CDR3 coding DNA: TGTGCCAGCAGTTCCCTTGAAGCGGGGCTCCAAGAGACCCAGTACTTC.